This T cell receptor beta chain was obtained from a study of post-analysis software for immune sequencing data (dated by TCRdb to the mid-2010s). For the wider study: Disease courses on record covered relapsing-remitting, secondary progressive and progressive-relapsing multiple sclerosis, though some patients had no subtype annotation. The multiple sclerosis patient repertoires were compared with more than 9 previously published healthy control repertoires from donors aged roughly 6 to 27 years. A subset of samples was prepared in parallel using single-end sample barcoding, then pooled and co-amplified after Illumina adapter ligation. Results the study describes overall, beyond this receptor: The multiple sclerosis patient group was slightly younger than the control group. Patients showed significantly higher frequencies than controls for a handful of TRBV segments, among them TRBV5-6, TRBV5-1 and TRBV20-1. Normalized Chao1 diversity was significantly lower in multiple sclerosis patients than controls, suggesting substantial peripheral T-cell clonal expansion. Direct clustering with F measure revealed strong co-clustering of samples prepared in the same batch, which led to a batch-effect correction.

Of note for this clonotype: What this receptor recognizes is not known. No much larger clone exists at a distance of one base, and base qualities are not known.

The CDR3 holds 13 amino acids from the cysteine to the phenylalanine. The read is trimmed to its CDR3 DNA, 39 bases read in frame from base 1. Via the germline V gene (reference sequence), CDR1 is LNHNV and CDR2 YYDKDF. V is clipped by 5 bases and J by 9 bases, and the sequence between their germline boundaries is 17 bases long. TCR beta repertoires were profiled from peripheral blood of roughly twelve young patients with multiple sclerosis to demonstrate the VDJtools post-analysis software. Multiple sclerosis patients were children and adolescents aged roughly 6 to 17 years. The library was prepared using PCR. The listed sequencing device is Illumina HiSeq 2500. To reduce PCR and sequencing biases, unique molecular identifiers were built into the TCR beta cDNA libraries. Approximately 500,000 cDNA molecules were obtained per 1 to 10 million input T cells, so each molecule approximated one T cell. The patient libraries were prepared and sequenced with the same protocol used for the earlier healthy control dataset. Samples belonging to the same batch were prepared together, multiplexed and sequenced on a shared HiSeq lane. Processing in the source paper ran as follows. MIGEC was used to process the raw barcoded reads, and molecular identifier groups with only a single read were discarded before consensus assembly and CDR3 extraction. VDJtools was used for post-analysis of the clonotype tables, with diversity normalized by down-sampling every dataset to the smallest sample size. Repertoire overlap clustering matched CDR3 amino acid but not nucleotide sequences to correct batch-related cross-sample contamination. TCRdb took the public reads, trimmed them with fastp at Q25, ran MiXCR for clone calling and kept in-frame beta chains. Every entry covers one CDR3 protein and lists the most common genes and DNA from its rows. For this entry, the V and J calls and clone size follow TCRdb and not the study's own pipeline. The sample records approximately 350,000 distinct CDR3 sequences, less than 40% of which are singletons. The ten largest clones add up to 13% of the sample.

Sequenced: blood. The chain couples TRBV15 to TRBJ2-7; the D gene is possibly TRBD1, with 5 bases matching. The source of this sequence is a girl aged 10 to 17 with multiple sclerosis. Read as DNA, the sequence is TGTGCCACCAGCCGTGGGGCCCTCGGCGTGCAGTACTTC. Translated, this is CATSRGALGVQYF.